The 20 T cell receptor beta chains presented below share a single source sample, sequenced in a study of blood T cells in healthy people across ages. Using a J-beta primer mix together with a sample-barcoded 5' primer, a second PCR was run for roughly 6 to 12 cycles. MiXCR, applied by TCRdb to the 5' RACE reads, yields one record per CDR3 protein. The table has approximately 680,000 distinct CDR3 sequences, about 32% seen once; the top ten hold about 16%. Sequencing was carried out using blood. The receptors derive from a woman of 80 years or more in good health.

This clonotype was seen many times. V and J are TRBV12-3 or TRBV12-4 and TRBJ1-5, with TRBD1 matching 9 bases. This CDR3 is built from 15 residues. With V trimmed by 6 bases and J by 7 bases, 10 bases remained unmatched. CDR3 sequence (DNA): TGTGCCAGCAGCTCAACCGGGACAGGGAGGCAGCCCCAGCATTTT. Its protein is CASSSTGTGRQPQHF.

This clonotype was observed at least ten times. V usage is TRBV20-1 and J usage is TRBJ2-1, with 12 nucleotides matching TRBD2. This CDR3 has 16 amino acids. The V and J ends lost 1 base and 2 bases, in that order; junction bases with no gene match: 3. CDR1 is DFQATT, CDR2 SNEGSKA, per germline (reference sequence). CDR3 amino acids: CSARALAGGPYNEQFF. The CDR3 nucleotides read TGCAGTGCTAGAGCGCTAGCGGGGGGGCCCTACAATGAGCAGTTCTTC.

V usage is TRBV4-2 and J usage is TRBJ1-1; TRBD1 aligns across 8 bases. CDR3 length equals 17 residues. With 0 bases clipped from V and 3 bases from J, the junction kept 9 bases outside the gene matches. Looked up from germline, CDR1 is LGHNA and CDR2 is YNFKEQ. The CDR3 coding sequence is TGTGCCAGCAGCCAAGAGGGAACCAGGGGGCCGTACACTGAAGCTTTCTTT. The encoded protein is CASSQEGTRGPYTEAFF.

This clonotype came up many times. The chain couples TRBV7-6 to TRBJ1-1, with D perhaps matching TRBD1 (6 bases). Looked up from germline, CDR1 is SGHVS and CDR2 is FNYEAQ. V lost 1 base, J lost 2 bases, and 11 bases lay in between. CDR3 size: 15 residues. The CDR3 coding sequence is TGTGCCAGCAGCTTAGGTACAGGGACCAACACTGAAGCTTTCTTT. Translation: CASSLGTGTNTEAFF.

This clonotype was seen at least ten times. This chain uses TRBV7-9 with TRBJ2-7; 10 bases line up with TRBD1. Germline-derived CDR1 and CDR2 are SEHNR and FQNEAQ (reference sequence). This CDR3 contains 14 residues. Trimming removed 5 bases from V and 5 bases from J; junction bases left unmatched: 6. The CDR3 DNA sequence: TGTGCCAGCAGCCCGCCGGGACAGGGGAACGAGCAGTACTTC. Its protein is CASSPPGQGNEQYF.

This chain connects TRBV5-1 to TRBJ2-5; maybe TRBD1 (5 bases). The J call may be incorrect, as the DNA end agrees better with TRBJ2-7. From germline, CDR1 is SGHRS and CDR2 YFSETQ. The CDR3 contains 13 residues. The chain's CDR3 is CASSWVGADEQYF. CDR3 in DNA: TGCGCCAGCTCCTGGGTAGGGGCAGACGAGCAGTACTTC.

This clonotype came up a few times. The CDR3 coding sequence is TGCAGTGCTAGAGCCCCTTTGACAGGACGAAATGAAAAACTGTTTTTT. This codes for CSARAPLTGRNEKLFF. J is TRBJ1-4 and V is TRBV20-1; possible D gene TRBD1, 6 bases. The CDR3 covers 16 residues. Looked up from germline, CDR1 is DFQATT and CDR2 is SNEGSKA (reference sequence). V lost 1 base and J 5 bases, leaving 17 bases between the germline ends.

There are many counts of this clonotype. CDR3 sequence (DNA): TGTGCCAGCAGCCCCGGGACAGAGCGATCCCATTATGGCTACACCTTC. Its translation is CASSPGTERSHYGYTF. The chain has TRBV7-9 and TRBJ1-2, with 7 bases identical to TRBD1. CDR3 length equals 16 residues. J lost 5 bases, V lost 5 bases, and 14 bases had no gene match. Looked up from germline, CDR1 is SEHNR and CDR2 is FQNEAQ (reference sequence).

The chain couples TRBV7-9 to TRBJ2-6, with 7 bases identical to TRBD1. CDR3 length: 18 residues. The trim removed 2 bases at V and 2 bases at J, leaving 9 bases unmatched. The germline gives CDR1 SEHNR, CDR2 FQNEAQ (reference sequence). The CDR3 DNA follows: TGTGCCAGCAGCTTATCGGGACAGACGCTCCCTGGGGCCAACGTCCTGACTTTC. Protein: CASSLSGQTLPGANVLTF. The full variable domain, with the rest looked up from reference TRBV7-9 and TRBJ2-6, is DTGVSQNPRHKITKRGQNVTFRCDPISEHNRLYWYRQTLGQGPEFLTYFQNEAQLEKSRLLSDRFSAERPKGSFSTLEIQRTEQGDSAMYLCASSLSGQTLPGANVLTFGAGSRLTVL.

This clonotype has a count of ten or more. The chain links TRBV9 to TRBJ2-3, with D tentatively TRBD1 (6 bases). Trimming took 2 bases from V and 1 from J, leaving 11 bases between them. This CDR3 contains 15 residues. Germline values: CDR1 SGDLS, CDR2 YYNGEE. The CDR3 nucleotides are TGTGCCAGCAGCGTTAGACAGGACCGCACAGATACGCAGTATTTT. Residues: CASSVRQDRTDTQYF.

In this sample, this clonotype turned up many times. The genes are TRBV20-1 and TRBJ1-2; TRBD1 matches 8 bases. Per the germline V gene, CDR1 is DFQATT and CDR2 is SNEGSKA (reference sequence). The J segment lost 4 bases and the V segment lost 6 bases, leaving 7 bases of the junction unmatched. The CDR3 totals 13 residues. The CDR3 DNA follows: TGCAGTGCGATCAGGGGGCAGGGCTATGGCTACACCTTC. This encodes CSAIRGQGYGYTF.

The chain combines TRBV28 with TRBJ1-4; D uncertain. Per the germline V gene, CDR1 is MDHEN and CDR2 is SYDVKM. CDR3 size: 15 residues. With 2 bases removed from V and 4 bases from J, the gap between germline ends came to 11 bases. This CDR3 is CASSLIRPINEKLFF. The CDR3 bases are TGTGCCAGCAGTTTAATAAGGCCAATTAATGAAAAACTGTTTTTT.

Details on this clonotype: The junction does not match germline at one end; this may be a read error. The V gene is TRBV30, the J gene TRBJ1-2, with 7 nucleotides matching TRBD1. Germline V gives CDR1 GTSNPN, CDR2 SVGIG (reference sequence). CDR3 size: 14 residues. Here the CDR3 reads CAWSITGVYYGHTF. The CDR3 DNA reads as TGTGCCTGGAGTATAACAGGGGTCTACTATGGCCACACCTTC.

This clonotype was picked up many times. This chain connects TRBV7-2 to TRBJ2-5; 8 bases align to TRBD2. CDR1 is SGHTA, CDR2 FQGNSA, per germline. This CDR3 has 15 amino acids. V shed 1 base, J shed 3 bases, and the junction held 4 bases outside the gene matches. The CDR3 spells CASSLGLRGEETQYF. The CDR3 DNA reads as TGTGCCAGCAGCTTAGGGTTGCGGGGGGAAGAGACCCAGTACTTC.

The chain links TRBV7-9 to TRBJ2-4; 7 bases match TRBD2. The CDR3 contains 19 residues. Per germline, CDR1 SEHNR and CDR2 FQNEAQ (reference sequence). V lost 5 bases to trimming and J lost 2 bases; unmatched junction nucleotides: 18. This chain's CDR3 is CASSPPLGGGPDTKNIQYF. CDR3 nucleotide sequence: TGTGCCAGCAGCCCCCCCCTGGGGGGAGGGCCGGATACCAAAAACATTCAGTACTTC.

The sample holds many counts of this clonotype. This chain links TRBV5-1 with TRBJ2-6, with D perhaps given as TRBD1 or TRBD2 (5 bases each). CDR1 SGHRS and CDR2 YFSETQ come from the germline V gene. The germline V and J ends were trimmed by 4 bases and 2 bases, with 10 bases remaining between them. The CDR3 loop spans 15 amino acids. The CDR3 nucleotides are TGCGCCAGCAGCAACCAGGGAGCTGGGGCCAACGTCCTGACTTTC. It encodes CASSNQGAGANVLTF. The complete variable domain, with remaining parts taken from reference TRBV5-1 and TRBJ2-6, reads KAGVTQTPRYLIKTRGQQVTLSCSPISGHRSVSWYQQTPGQGLQFLFEYFSETQRNKGNFPGRFSGRQFSNSRSEMNVSTLELGDSALYLCASSNQGAGANVLTFGAGSRLTVL.

V usage is TRBV20-1 and J usage is TRBJ1-4; D uncertain. Germline V gene lookup returns CDR1 DFQATT and CDR2 SNEGSKA (reference sequence). This CDR3 contains 13 residues. V was cut by 0 bases and J by 7 bases, with 9 bases left in between. As DNA, the CDR3 is TGCAGTGCTAGAGATCCCCTAGGTGAAAAACTGTTTTTT. It encodes CSARDPLGEKLFF.

This clonotype was observed at least ten times. The chain recombines TRBV6-2 or TRBV6-3 with TRBJ2-7; D is perhaps TRBD2 (5 bases). This CDR3 contains 14 residues. CDR1 is MNHEY and CDR2 is SVGEGT in the germline V gene. Between the trimmed V and J ends, which lost 5 bases and 4 bases, there was a span of 15 bases. For the CDR3, the DNA is TGTGCCAGCAGTATTCTCGGGATCGGGTACGAGCAGTACTTC. Residues: CASSILGIGYEQYF.

Turning to this clonotype: Its ends do not fully match the called genes, so a read error is possible. This chain joins TRBV11-3 and TRBJ2-3, with D maybe TRBD1 (5 bases). Germline V CDR1 and CDR2: SGHNT, YENEEA. The CDR3 sequence is 16 residues long. The CDR3 spells CASGLSSPGSTDTQYF. The CDR3 region has the DNA TGTGCCAGCGGCTTAAGTTCGCCAGGGTCCACAGATACGCAGTATTTT.

This clonotype was detected a few times. CDR3 coding DNA: TGTGCCAGCAGCTTCGAGTTAACCTATAATTCACCCCTCCACTTT. Its protein product is CASSFELTYNSPLHF. V gene TRBV5-5 combines with J gene TRBJ1-6; no clear D. Germline CDR1 SGHKS, CDR2 YYEKEE (reference sequence). The CDR3 has 15 amino acids. V was clipped by 2 bases and J by 2 bases, with 8 bases between them.